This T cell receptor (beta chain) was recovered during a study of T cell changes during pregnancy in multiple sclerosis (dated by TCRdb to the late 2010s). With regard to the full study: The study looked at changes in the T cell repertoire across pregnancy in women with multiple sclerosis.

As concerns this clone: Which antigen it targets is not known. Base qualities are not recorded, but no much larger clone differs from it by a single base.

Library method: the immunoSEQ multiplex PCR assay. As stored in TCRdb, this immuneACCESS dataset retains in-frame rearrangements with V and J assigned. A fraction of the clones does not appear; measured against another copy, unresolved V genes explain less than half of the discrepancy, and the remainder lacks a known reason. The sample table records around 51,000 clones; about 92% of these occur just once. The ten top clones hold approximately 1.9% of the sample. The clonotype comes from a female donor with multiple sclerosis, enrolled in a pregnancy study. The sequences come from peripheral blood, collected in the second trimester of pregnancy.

The CDR3 is CASRRGTGYQETQYF. The DNA is as follows: TGTGCCAGCAGAAGAGGGACAGGCTATCAAGAGACCCAGTACTTC. The rearranged chain carries TRBV28 and TRBJ2-5, and TRBD1 matches 8 of the central bases. The CDR3 runs 15 amino acids, cysteine and phenylalanine included. The retained sequence is limited to the CDR3, 45 bases, with the frame set at the first base. V trim: 6 bases; J trim: 2 bases; unmatched bases: 8. The germline V gene supplies CDR1 MDHEN and CDR2 SYDVKM.